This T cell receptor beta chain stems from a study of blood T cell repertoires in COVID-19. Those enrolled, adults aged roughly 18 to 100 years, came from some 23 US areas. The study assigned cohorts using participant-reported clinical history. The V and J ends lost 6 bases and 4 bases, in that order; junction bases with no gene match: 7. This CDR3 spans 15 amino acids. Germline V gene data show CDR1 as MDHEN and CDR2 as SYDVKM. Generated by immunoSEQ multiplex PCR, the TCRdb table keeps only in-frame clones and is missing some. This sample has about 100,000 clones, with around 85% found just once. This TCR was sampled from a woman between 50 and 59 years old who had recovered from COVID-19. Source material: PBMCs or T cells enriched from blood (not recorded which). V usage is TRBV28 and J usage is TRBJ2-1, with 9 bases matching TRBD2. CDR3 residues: CASRVAGEYYNEQFF. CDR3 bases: TGTGCCAGCAGGGTAGCGGGGGAGTATTACAATGAGCAGTTCTTC.